This is a list of T cell receptor beta chains from one sample in a study of blood T cell repertoires in COVID-19. TCRdb keeps only in-frame clones here, not all; method: immunoSEQ multiplex PCR. In the table there are about 250,000 clones, roughly 88% of which are singletons. Sequencing input: peripheral blood. All receptors come from a man at least 80 years old with acute or convalescent COVID-19. CDR3s include the opening cysteine and the closing phenylalanine or tryptophan. Fields, in order: clone size, V gene, J gene, D gene, CDR3 protein, CDR3 DNA. The D gene is left open where the match is weak. Size values are once, few and many counts, or a class for expanded clones, and some rows have none.

>-|TRBV28|TRBJ2-7|TRBD2
CASSLEGLAWGGLYEQYF
TGTGCCAGCAGTCTAGAGGGACTAGCGTGGGGGGGGCTCTACGAGCAGTACTTC
>-|TRBV27|TRBJ1-2|TRBD1
CASSFLQGESYTF
TGTGCCAGCAGTTTTCTGCAGGGGGAAAGCTACACCTTC
>-|TRBV7-3|TRBJ2-1|TRBD1
CASSFGTGSYNEQFF
TGTGCCAGCAGCTTCGGGACAGGCTCCTACAATGAGCAGTTCTTC
>-|TRBV28|TRBJ1-5|-
CASSSPGSNQPQHF
TGTGCCAGCAGTTCCCCAGGTAGCAATCAGCCCCAGCATTTT
>-|TRBV6-4|TRBJ2-2|TRBD1
CASRGTGDTGELFF
TGTGCCAGCAGAGGGACAGGTGACACCGGGGAGCTGTTTTTT
>once|TRBV6-1|TRBJ1-4|-
CASSEIVVLGGRYEKLFF
TGTGCCAGCAGTGAAATCGTGGTGCTAGGCGGCCGTTATGAAAAACTGTTTTTT
>-|TRBV7-2|TRBJ1-2|TRBD1
CASSLGGYRRQGGGYTF
TGTGCCAGCAGCTTAGGGGGTTATAGGAGACAGGGAGGTGGCTACACCTTC
>-|TRBV11-3|TRBJ1-1|-
CASSRRDTDTEAFF
TGTGCCAGCAGCCGACGGGACACGGACACTGAAGCTTTCTTT
>once|TRBV4-1|TRBJ2-2|-
CASSLSGKGTGELFF
TGCGCCAGCAGCCTTAGCGGCAAAGGGACCGGGGAGCTGTTTTTT
>-|TRBV19|TRBJ1-5|TRBD1
CASSTGVWNQPQHF
TGTGCCAGTTCTACAGGGGTTTGGAATCAGCCCCAGCATTTT
>-|TRBV28|TRBJ2-7|-
CASSSPLGGGSHEQYF
TGTGCCAGCAGTTCCCCCCTGGGGGGAGGATCCCACGAGCAGTACTTC
>once|TRBV7-8|TRBJ2-7|-
CASSSGPRGSYEQYF
TGTGCCAGCAGCTCTGGGCCGAGGGGGTCCTACGAGCAGTACTTC
>-|TRBV3-1/TRBV3-2|TRBJ2-7|-
CASSRLRVGYEQYF
TGTGCCAGCAGCCGCCTCAGGGTGGGCTACGAGCAGTACTTC
>-|TRBV7-2|TRBJ1-5|TRBD1
CASSQTQGFGQPQHF
TGTGCCAGCAGCCAAACACAGGGGTTCGGTCAGCCCCAGCATTTT
>few|TRBV5-5|TRBJ2-1|TRBD2
CASSQTSGRLHMGNEQFF
TGTGCCAGCAGCCAGACTAGCGGGAGACTACATATGGGCAATGAGCAGTTCTTC
>-|TRBV28|TRBJ2-7|TRBD2
CASSHPRLAPTYEQYF
TGTGCCAGCAGTCACCCCAGACTAGCGCCTACCTACGAGCAGTACTTC
>-|TRBV4-2|TRBJ1-2|TRBD1
CASSQDQGDYGYTF
TGTGCCAGCAGCCAAGATCAGGGGGACTATGGCTACACCTTC
>-|TRBV5-8|TRBJ2-7|-
CASQLGGVYEQYF
TGTGCCAGCCAATTGGGGGGTGTCTACGAGCAGTACTTC
>-|TRBV6-5|TRBJ2-1|TRBD2
CAVLAGVNNEQFF
TGTGCCGTCCTAGCGGGGGTGAACAATGAGCAGTTCTTC
>-|TRBV19|TRBJ2-6|TRBD1
CASSTGQAVSSGANVLTF
TGTGCCAGTAGTACTGGACAGGCGGTAAGCTCTGGGGCCAACGTCCTGACTTTC
>-|TRBV11-2|TRBJ1-4|TRBD1
CASSLDRGHFEKLFF
TGTGCCAGCAGCCTAGACAGGGGGCATTTTGAAAAACTGTTTTTT
>-|TRBV28|TRBJ2-7|TRBD2
CASSPVAGGSYEQYF
TGTGCCAGCAGTCCTGTAGCGGGAGGATCCTACGAGCAGTACTTC
>-|TRBV3-1/TRBV3-2|TRBJ2-5|TRBD1
CASSLGTVEETQYF
TGTGCCAGCAGCCTCGGGACAGTGGAGGAGACCCAGTACTTC
>few|TRBV4-3|TRBJ1-1|-
CASSQGSLNSEAFF
TGCGCCAGCAGCCAAGGGTCCTTAAACTCTGAAGCTTTCTTT
>-|TRBV7-2|TRBJ2-1|-
CASSLDGQLPQVELFF
TGTGCCAGCAGCTTAGACGGACAGCTCCCGCAAGTCGAGCTGTTCTTC
>-|TRBV6-2/TRBV6-3|TRBJ2-5|-
CASTYLGDTWETQYF
TGTGCCAGCACTTACCTCGGGGACACATGGGAGACCCAGTACTTC
>-|TRBV7-9|TRBJ1-1|TRBD1
CASSFGTGDTEAFF
TGCGCCAGCAGCTTTGGGACAGGGGACACTGAAGCTTTCTTT
>once|TRBV7-2|TRBJ1-2|-
CASSLDSQNYGYTF
TGTGCCAGCAGCTTGGACAGTCAGAACTATGGCTACACCTTC
>-|TRBV18|TRBJ2-1|TRBD2
CASSPLAGGPYNEQFF
TGTGCCAGCTCACCACTAGCGGGGGGGCCCTACAATGAGCAGTTCTTC
>-|TRBV6-6|TRBJ1-5|-
CASSQQVYQPQHF
TGTGCCAGCAGCCAACAAGTTTATCAGCCCCAGCATTTT
>-|TRBV9|TRBJ2-1|TRBD2
CASSRAGGEYNEQFF
TGTGCCAGCAGCCGAGCGGGGGGAGAATACAATGAGCAGTTCTTC
>once|TRBV6-5|TRBJ1-1|TRBD1
CANSPQGQDAFF
TGTGCCAACAGTCCTCAGGGACAGGATGCTTTCTTT
>-|TRBV5-1|TRBJ2-2|TRBD1
CASRTGPIYGELFF
TGCGCCAGCCGGACAGGGCCAATCTACGGGGAGCTGTTTTTT
>once|TRBV28|TRBJ2-6|TRBD1
CASSFLDRVGANVLTF
TGTGCCAGCAGTTTCCTCGACAGGGTAGGGGCCAACGTCCTGACTTTC
>-|TRBV7-2|TRBJ2-5|TRBD2
CASSNLLAGGGETQYF
TGTGCCAGCAGTAACCTACTAGCGGGAGGAGGGGAGACCCAGTACTTC
>-|TRBV4-3|TRBJ2-5|-
CASSQDLPPETQYF
TGCGCCAGCAGCCAAGATCTTCCTCCGGAGACCCAGTACTTC
>-|TRBV20-1|TRBJ2-5|-
CSASPGGGETQYF
TGCAGTGCTAGTCCCGGAGGTGGAGAGACCCAGTACTTC
>few|TRBV28|TRBJ1-2|-
CASSFPTSEANYGYTF
TGTGCCAGCAGTTTCCCAACATCCGAAGCTAACTATGGCTACACCTTC
>-|TRBV27|TRBJ1-3|TRBD1
CASGDRGLSGNTIYF
TGTGCCAGCGGGGACAGGGGCCTCTCTGGAAACACCATATATTTT
>-|TRBV3-1/TRBV3-2|TRBJ2-5|TRBD2
CASSQGAGLEETQYF
TGTGCCAGCAGCCAGGGAGCGGGGCTGGAAGAGACCCAGTACTTC
>-|TRBV19|TRBJ1-5|TRBD1
CASSRQGSNQPQHF
TGTGCCAGTAGTCGACAGGGTAGCAATCAGCCCCAGCATTTT
>-|TRBV7-8|TRBJ2-6|TRBD1
CASSATGAGANVLTF
TGTGCCAGCAGCGCGACAGGGGCTGGGGCCAACGTCCTGACTTTC
>-|TRBV9|TRBJ1-3|-
CASSERPGPTGNTIYF
TGTGCCAGCAGCGAGAGGCCGGGTCCCACTGGAAACACCATATATTTT
>-|TRBV9|TRBJ1-1|TRBD1
CASRSTGGTEAFF
TGTGCCAGCAGATCAACAGGGGGCACTGAAGCTTTCTTT
>-|TRBV7-6|TRBJ2-5|-
CASSFDGRPGETQYF
TGTGCCAGCAGCTTTGACGGTAGGCCCGGGGAGACCCAGTACTTC
>-|TRBV6-5|TRBJ1-1|TRBD1
CASYPWGQGGTEAFF
TGTGCCAGCTATCCCTGGGGACAGGGAGGCACTGAAGCTTTCTTT
>-|TRBV19|TRBJ2-2|TRBD1
CASSPTTGATGELFF
TGTGCCAGTAGTCCGACGACAGGGGCCACCGGGGAGCTGTTTTTT
>once|TRBV7-9|TRBJ2-4|-
CATEKENIQYF
TGTGCCACTGAAAAGGAGAACATTCAGTACTTC
>-|TRBV6-2/TRBV6-3|TRBJ1-4|-
CASSTGPVREKLFF
TGTGCCAGCAGTACAGGGCCGGTTCGGGAAAAACTGTTTTTT
>-|TRBV19|TRBJ1-4|-
CASSRTVNEKLFF
TGTGCCAGTTCCCGGACAGTTAATGAAAAACTGTTTTTT
>once|TRBV18|TRBJ2-5|-
CASSPYLGQQETQYF
TGTGCCAGCTCACCATATCTGGGGCAACAAGAGACCCAGTACTTC
>-|TRBV7-3|TRBJ1-2|-
CASSSGTGRGYTF
TGTGCCAGCAGCTCCGGTACTGGGAGAGGCTACACCTTC
>-|TRBV5-5|TRBJ2-7|-
CASSQVDYEQYF
TGTGCCAGCAGCCAGGTTGACTACGAGCAGTACTTC